Below, one TCR beta chain is given with its context. The data stem from a study of blood T cell repertoires in COVID-19. The CDR3 has 18 amino acids. Trimming cost V 4 bases and J 5 bases, with 26 bases left between them. Germline V gene lookup returns CDR1 SEHNR and CDR2 FQNEAQ (reference sequence). TCRdb's copy holds only in-frame clones and misses some; the assay was immunoSEQ multiplex PCR. The sample records approximately 66,000 clones, 70% to 90% being singletons. The chain employs TRBV7-9 and TRBJ2-5; the D gene is possibly TRBD2 (7 bases). This sequence originates from a man between 45 and 60 years old with active COVID-19. The sample taken for sequencing was peripheral blood. The CDR3 DNA follows: TGTGCCAGCAGCTCTAGTTTTCTTCTGGGGGGGCTGGCGGAGACCCAGTACTTC. This codes for CASSSSFLLGGLAETQYF.